This passage covers 27 T cell receptor beta chains from one sample sequenced in a study of blood T cell repertoires in COVID-19. Generated by immunoSEQ multiplex PCR, the TCRdb table keeps only in-frame clones and is missing some. The table has 150,000 to 200,000 clones, about 80% seen once. Sequencing used peripheral blood. These receptors were obtained from a man between 65 and 85 years old who had recovered from COVID-19.

In DNA, the CDR3 is TGTGCCAGCAGTCAGGACACCTATGGCTACACCTTC. It yields the protein CASSQDTYGYTF. This chain uses TRBV6-2 or TRBV6-3 with TRBJ1-2; a weak D match, TRBD1 (5 bases). V lost 5 bases, J lost 4 bases, and 8 bases lay in between. The germline CDR1 and CDR2 sequences are MNHEY and SVGEGT. CDR3 length: 12 residues.

V is TRBV6-6 and J is TRBJ1-1, with 11 bases aligning to TRBD1. The CDR3 is 14 amino acids. Germline CDR1 MNHNY, CDR2 SVGAGI (reference sequence). The V and J ends lost 4 bases and 4 bases, in that order; junction bases with no gene match: 2. CDR3 bases: TGTGCCAGCAGTTCGGGACAGGGGGTCACTGAAGCTTTCTTT. This sequence encodes CASSSGQGVTEAFF.

This clone was picked up a small number of times. This sequence joins TRBV5-1 and TRBJ1-2; D remains ambiguous. Germline V CDR1 and CDR2: SGHRS, YFSETQ. This CDR3 is 15 amino acids long. V dropped 4 bases and J dropped 3 bases, with 16 bases sitting between them. CDR3 protein: CASSLGPEGDYGYTF. CDR3 nucleotides: TGCGCCAGCAGCCTGGGCCCCGAGGGAGACTATGGCTACACCTTC.

The chain recombines TRBV7-2 with TRBJ2-7; maybe TRBD2 (6 bases). The CDR3 spans 14 residues. Germline CDR1 reads SGHTA; CDR2 reads FQGNSA. Trimming took 5 bases from V and 3 from J, leaving 14 bases between them. The CDR3 DNA sequence: TGTGCCAGCAGCCCACCCGGGGGTGGCTACGAGCAGTACTTC. It encodes CASSPPGGGYEQYF. Full variable domain (rest looked up from reference TRBV7-2 and TRBJ2-7): GAGVSQSPSNKVTEKGKDVELRCDPISGHTALYWYRQSLGQGLEFLIYFQGNSAPDKSGLPSDRFSAERTGGSVSTLTIQRTQQEDSAVYLCASSPPGGGYEQYFGPGTRLTVT.

The rearrangement joins TRBV19 to TRBJ1-2; D is unclear. Germline CDR1 LNHDA, CDR2 SQIVND (reference sequence). The CDR3 totals 15 residues. V was pared by 5 bases and J by 4 bases, with 17 bases between. CDR3: CASSSTLVAFYGYTF. The DNA for the CDR3 is TGTGCCAGTAGTTCTACACTGGTAGCCTTCTATGGCTACACCTTC.

The chain employs TRBV7-6 and TRBJ1-3, with a possible D match to TRBD1 (6 bases). Germline V gene sequence: CDR1 SGHVS, CDR2 FNYEAQ. Trimming shortened V by 6 bases and J by 4 bases, and 10 bases separated the two germline ends. CDR3 size: 13 residues. CDR3 DNA: TGTGCCAGCAGTCCTGACAGGGGAAACACCATATATTTT. Translating it yields CASSPDRGNTIYF.

The genes are TRBV5-1 and TRBJ2-7; 8 positions match TRBD1. There are 15 residues in the CDR3. With V trimmed by 1 base and J by 2 bases, 5 bases remained unmatched. Germline V CDR1 and CDR2: SGHRS, YFSETQ. In DNA form, the CDR3 reads TGCGCCAGCAGCTTGAGTCAGGGGGCCACCTACGAGCAGTACTTC. This sequence encodes CASSLSQGATYEQYF.

The chain recombines TRBV6-1 with TRBJ2-1, with 13 positions matching TRBD2. The V and J ends lost 2 bases and 2 bases, in that order; junction bases with no gene match: 6. This CDR3 spans 18 amino acids. Germline V gene lookup returns CDR1 MNHNS and CDR2 SASEGT. CDR3 protein: CASSETSGREGAYNEQFF. As DNA, the CDR3 is TGTGCCAGCAGTGAAACTAGCGGGAGGGAAGGAGCCTACAATGAGCAGTTCTTC.

The V gene is TRBV5-4, the J gene TRBJ2-3, with 12 bases aligning to TRBD2. The CDR3 spans 14 residues. Trimming removed 4 bases from V and 4 bases from J; junction bases left unmatched: 1. Per the germline V gene, CDR1 is SGHNT and CDR2 is YYREEE (reference sequence). The CDR3 region is CASSPSGRADTQYF. CDR3 DNA: TGTGCCAGCAGCCCTAGCGGGAGGGCAGATACGCAGTATTTT. Combining the CDR3 with reference TRBV5-4 and TRBJ2-3 gives the whole variable domain ETGVTQSPTHLIKTRGQQVTLRCSSQSGHNTVSWYQQALGQGPQFIFQYYREEENGRGNFPPRFSGLQFPNYSSELNVNALELDDSALYLCASSPSGRADTQYFGPGTRLTVL.

The V call is TRBV4-3, the J call TRBJ2-5, with 8 bases fitting TRBD1. Germline V gives CDR1 LGHNA, CDR2 YSLEER. J was trimmed by 5 bases and V by 4 bases; bases with no gene match: 6. The CDR3 sequence is 14 residues long. CDR3 in amino acids: CASSPPGGRETQYF. In DNA form, the CDR3 reads TGCGCCAGCAGCCCGCCAGGGGGCAGGGAGACCCAGTACTTC.

The genes are TRBV4-1 and TRBJ2-1; no reliable D call. V lost 1 base to trimming and J lost 7 bases, with 14 bases between them. The CDR3 length is 15 residues. CDR1 is MGHRA and CDR2 is YSYEKL in the germline V gene. The chain's CDR3 is CASSQGSLGGNEQFF. The DNA for the CDR3 is TGCGCCAGCAGCCAAGGGTCCCTCGGTGGTAATGAGCAGTTCTTC.

The V call is TRBV18, the J call TRBJ2-5; no firm D call. Germline loops: CDR1 KGHSH, CDR2 LQKENI. V lost 4 bases and J lost 5, with 8 bases in between. This CDR3 region has 12 residues. CDR3 DNA: TGTGCCAGCTCACACCCCGGTGAGACCCAGTACTTC. Protein product: CASSHPGETQYF.

The chain links TRBV7-2 to TRBJ2-1; TRBD2 matches at 8 bases. CDR1 is SGHTA and CDR2 is FQGNSA in the germline V gene. The CDR3 runs to 15 residues. V lost 4 bases and J lost 5; bases outside the gene matches: 7. Written as DNA, the CDR3 is TGTGCCAGCAGCTGGAGCGGGAGTATGAACAATGAGCAGTTCTTC. Residues: CASSWSGSMNNEQFF.

The gene calls are TRBV19 and TRBJ2-1; D not resolved. The CDR3 sequence is 13 residues long. The germline gives CDR1 LNHDA, CDR2 SQIVND (reference sequence). Trimming took 2 bases from V and 8 from J, leaving 10 bases between them. The chain's CDR3 is CASSIPGSDEQFF. The CDR3 coding sequence is TGTGCCAGTAGTATACCCGGGTCCGATGAGCAGTTCTTC.

The genes are TRBV14 and TRBJ1-2; TRBD1 agrees at 7 bases. The J segment lost 4 bases and the V segment lost 3 bases, leaving 5 bases of the junction unmatched. Per the germline V gene, CDR1 is SGHDN and CDR2 is FVKESK. The CDR3 loop spans 14 amino acids. CDR3 region: CASSHTGDGYGYTF. CDR3 nucleotides: TGTGCCAGCAGCCATACAGGGGACGGCTATGGCTACACCTTC.

This rearrangement joins TRBV5-1 to TRBJ2-6, with a tentative D call TRBD2 (6 bases). The V end was cut by 4 bases, the J end by 0 bases, with 20 bases between. The CDR3 spans 19 residues. Germline assignment: CDR1 SGHRS and CDR2 YFSETQ. The CDR3 spells CASSPLVRRDYSGANVLTF. The CDR3 DNA sequence: TGCGCCAGCAGCCCCTTAGTTAGGAGGGATTACTCTGGGGCCAACGTCCTGACTTTC.

V gene TRBV19 combines with J gene TRBJ2-7, with 10 bases matching TRBD1. V lost 4 bases to trimming and J lost 5 bases; unmatched junction nucleotides: 5. Germline CDR1 is LNHDA and CDR2 is SQIVND (reference sequence). This CDR3 is built from 14 residues. The CDR3 sequence is CASSTDRGRNEQYF. The CDR3 DNA sequence: TGTGCCAGTAGTACTGACAGGGGGCGCAACGAGCAGTACTTC.

In this sample, this clone turned up a few times. The chain links TRBV19 to TRBJ1-2; perhaps TRBD1 as D (5 bases). CDR3 length equals 13 residues. Trimming removed 6 bases at V and 6 bases at J, with 14 bases between. Germline CDR1 reads LNHDA; CDR2 reads SQIVND (reference sequence). The CDR3: CASSSGQGDGYTF. Here the CDR3 DNA reads TGTGCCAGTAGCTCAGGGCAGGGCGATGGCTACACCTTC.

In this sample, this clone turned up once. The chain employs TRBV2 and TRBJ1-4; 7 nucleotides align to TRBD1. This CDR3 spans 17 amino acids. In germline, CDR1 is SNHLY, CDR2 FYNNEI. V lost 4 bases to trimming and J lost 7 bases; unmatched junction nucleotides: 15. The CDR3 spells CASSADRARVWGEKLFF. The CDR3 region has the DNA TGTGCCAGCAGTGCCGACAGGGCCCGGGTATGGGGTGAAAAACTGTTTTTT.

The chain carries TRBV10-3 and TRBJ2-2, with 7 nucleotides matching TRBD2. Per germline, CDR1 ENHRY and CDR2 SYGVKD. The CDR3 spans 17 residues. V trimming: 6 bases; J trimming: 0 bases; junction bases outside the gene matches: 10. CDR3 amino acids: CAISALAADANTGELFF. The CDR3 DNA follows: TGTGCCATCAGCGCGCTAGCGGCTGACGCGAACACCGGGGAGCTGTTTTTT.

This chain links TRBV3-1 (or the pseudogene TRBV3-2) with TRBJ2-2; no reliable D call. V was pared by 4 bases and J by 0 bases, with 9 bases between. The CDR3 sequence is 15 residues long. Germline V gene lookup returns CDR1 LGHDT and CDR2 YNNKEL (reference sequence). CDR3 protein: CASSPPVANTGELFF. The CDR3 DNA follows: TGTGCCAGCAGCCCGCCGGTCGCGAACACCGGGGAGCTGTTTTTT.

V is TRBV2 and J is TRBJ1-4, with D perhaps matching TRBD1 (5 bases). The CDR3 is 15 amino acids. Germline CDR1 and CDR2: SNHLY and FYNNEI. The ends were cut back, 3 bases at V and 4 bases at J, with 12 bases in the middle. This chain's CDR3 is CASSDPTVHNEKLFF. CDR3 sequence (DNA): TGTGCCAGCAGTGACCCGACAGTTCATAATGAAAAACTGTTTTTT.

The DNA of the CDR3 is TGTGCCAGCAGCGCCGGGACAGGGGTTGAAAAACTGTTTTTT. Translating gives CASSAGTGVEKLFF. The rearrangement uses TRBV5-4 and TRBJ1-4; TRBD1 matches at 10 bases. Trimming removed 4 bases from V and 7 bases from J; junction bases left unmatched: 4. Looked up from germline, CDR1 is SGHNT and CDR2 is YYREEE (reference sequence). The CDR3 runs 14 residues.

V is TRBV10-3 and J is TRBJ2-6; D is possibly TRBD1 (6 bases). Germline values: CDR1 ENHRY, CDR2 SYGVKD. Trimming cost V 3 bases and J 0 bases, with 12 bases left between them. The CDR3 is made up of 17 amino acids. This CDR3 is CAISDTGHYSGANVLTF. The CDR3 bases are TGTGCCATCAGTGATACGGGACATTACTCTGGGGCCAACGTCCTGACTTTC.

The rearrangement uses TRBV5-6 and TRBJ1-1; maybe TRBD1 (5 bases). Germline CDR1 SGHDT, CDR2 YYEEEE. Trimming pared 4 bases from V and 0 bases from J, leaving 13 bases between. The length of the CDR3 is 15 residues. For the CDR3, the DNA is TGTGCCAGCAGCCCTAGGACACATATGAACACTGAAGCTTTCTTT. Its protein is CASSPRTHMNTEAFF.

V usage is TRBV3-1 (or the pseudogene TRBV3-2) and J usage is TRBJ2-1, with a possible D match to TRBD2 (5 bases). The CDR3 sequence is 16 residues long. Germline V gives CDR1 LGHDT, CDR2 YNNKEL (reference sequence). V lost 3 bases and J lost 9, with 21 bases in between. This chain's CDR3 is CASSHAWELSSGEQFF. CDR3 bases: TGTGCCAGCAGCCACGCCTGGGAGCTTAGCTCCGGTGAGCAGTTCTTC.

The J gene is TRBJ2-1, the V gene TRBV7-2, with TRBD2 identical over 7 bases. Germline V gene lookup returns CDR1 SGHTA and CDR2 FQGNSA. The junction had 11 bases not matched to a gene; V was cut back by 3 bases and J by 0 bases. This CDR3 is built from 18 residues. CDR3 sequence: CASSLELLAAYSYNEQFF. CDR3 sequence (DNA): TGTGCCAGCAGCTTGGAACTCCTAGCGGCATACTCCTACAATGAGCAGTTCTTC.